This T cell receptor beta chain was documented in a study of T cell repertoires in cytomegalovirus infection. As for the study in general: Signatures in public TCR beta sequences pointed to both CMV infection and matching HLA type. Findings of the study overall: Cumulative frequency of public TCR beta families picked out carriers of CMV plus the relevant HLA. CMV-specific TCR beta clonotypes restricted by HLA-C dominated the ex vivo response.

Remarks on this clonotype: Its antigen is unidentified.

The germline gives CDR1 MDHEN, CDR2 SYDVKM. Trimming removed 7 bases at V and 3 bases at J, with 15 bases between. The CDR3 is 14 residues long. TCRdb reprocessed the reads with MiXCR, giving one entry per CDR3 protein. This sample carries about 530,000 distinct CDR3 sequences, about 26% of them seen once, and the ten largest clones take around 13%. The chain joins TRBV28 to TRBJ1-1; no clear D gene. The TCR comes from a human donor in good health (CMV status not recorded). Some clones in this sample may be carry-over from other donors' samples. Sequencing was done on a sample of PBMCs. The CDR3 reads CASISPGIYTEAFF. CDR3 bases: TGTGCCAGCATCTCGCCGGGGATTTACACTGAAGCTTTCTTT.